This T cell receptor (beta chain) stems from a study of response to subunit inactivated influenza vaccine. This CDR3 is built from 16 residues. The germline V gene has CDR1 DFQATT and CDR2 SNEGSKA (reference sequence). V was clipped by 3 bases and J by 0 bases; unmatched bases: 8. This clonotype was seen a handful of times. TCRdb passed the RT-PCR reads through MiXCR, listing each CDR3 protein once. The sample carries roughly 540,000 distinct CDR3 sequences, roughly 25% recorded once. These data also featured in a second study, about T cells expressing NK-cell markers. That work adds: UMIs were included in TCR beta cDNA generated by 5'RACE template switching.

The J gene is TRBJ2-1, the V gene TRBV20-1, with 7 positions matching TRBD2. The starting material was CD4+ T cells sorted from PBMCs, obtained approximately 12 days after vaccination. The sequence derives from a man in his fifties or sixties who received an inactivated influenza vaccine. Here the CDR3 reads CSARSLAESSYNEQFF. The CDR3 bases are TGCAGTGCTAGGAGTCTAGCGGAAAGCTCCTACAATGAGCAGTTCTTC.